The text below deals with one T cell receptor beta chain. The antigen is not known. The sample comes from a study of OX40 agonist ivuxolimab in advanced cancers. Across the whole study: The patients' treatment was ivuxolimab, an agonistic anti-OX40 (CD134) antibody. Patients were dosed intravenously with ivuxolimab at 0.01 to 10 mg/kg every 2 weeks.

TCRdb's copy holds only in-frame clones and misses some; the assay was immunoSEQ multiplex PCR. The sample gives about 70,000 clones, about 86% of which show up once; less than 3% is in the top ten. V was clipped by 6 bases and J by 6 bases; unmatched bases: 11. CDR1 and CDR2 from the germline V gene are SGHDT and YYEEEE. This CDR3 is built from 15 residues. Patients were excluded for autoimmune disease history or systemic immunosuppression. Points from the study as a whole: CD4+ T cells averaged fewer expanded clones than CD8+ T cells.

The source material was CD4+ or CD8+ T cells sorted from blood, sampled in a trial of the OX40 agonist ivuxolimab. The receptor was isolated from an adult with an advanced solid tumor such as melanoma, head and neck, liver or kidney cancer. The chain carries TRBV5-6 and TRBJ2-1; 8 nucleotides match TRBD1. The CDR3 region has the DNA TGTGCCAGCACGGAACAGGGGGTCCTTCGCAATGAGCAGTTCTTC. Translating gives CASTEQGVLRNEQFF.